This entry features one T cell receptor beta chain sequence. Assay: immunoSEQ multiplex PCR; the TCRdb copy retains only in-frame clones and omits some. The sample lists roughly 100,000 clones, nearly 97% occurring once. Trimming removed 0 bases at V and 10 bases at J, with 11 bases between. Germline CDR1 is SGDLS and CDR2 is YYNGEE. CDR3 length: 13 residues. This sample is part of a study of technical replicates of blood from a handful of donors. The sample was T cells isolated from PBMCs. This clonotype originated in a human donor in good health. The chain combines TRBV9 with TRBJ1-5; weak D call: TRBD1 (6 bases). The CDR3 bases are TGTGCCAGCAGCGTAGGACAGGTTGGTCCCCAGCATTTT. Translation: CASSVGQVGPQHF.